The subject of this entry is one T cell receptor beta chain. Its antigen remains undetermined. No quality values exist for individual bases; no much larger clone is one base distant. The entry originates in a study of blood T cell repertoires in COVID-19 (dated by TCRdb to 2020 to 2021). In the study overall: Samples from collaborators originated in the United States, Italy and Spain and spanned both the acute and convalescent phases of COVID-19. A de-identified subject ID, COVID-19 status, age in years and sex were almost always included in the sample metadata. The prospective study material was composed of cDNA or gDNA derived from T cells, B-cell-depleted T cells, or PBMCs. The repertoires were released in a freely available public database meant as a resource for research on the immune response to SARS-CoV-2. HLA class I and class II types, where available, came from metadata supplied by the sample provider rather than from assay-based typing. Samples were obtained from the ongoing ImmuneRACE study (first 160 participants) and from approximately 1,200 subjects provided by 6 global collaborators. Deeply sampled blood TCRbeta repertoires from subjects exposed to, actively infected with, or recovered from COVID-19 were included in the dataset.

V and J are truncated by 2 bases and 3 bases respectively, leaving an intervening sequence of 8 bases. CDR1 KGHSH and CDR2 LQKENI are derived from the germline V gene. The CDR3 holds 13 amino acids from the cysteine to the phenylalanine. Only the CDR3 portion is preserved as DNA: 39 bases, with reading frame beginning at the first base. Overall study results and their limits: The quantity of clinical and demographic metadata differed by source and by participant and was supplied without curation.

At one collaborating source in Seattle, patients were enrolled during active infection and were followed longitudinally through the course of disease. The collaborating institutions used their own protocols to collect whole blood in K2EDTA tubes. Collaborator samples were shipped for TCRbeta analysis as frozen whole blood, isolated PBMCs, or DNA extracted from either sample type. TCRbeta CDR3 regions were amplified from genomic DNA by means of the immunoSEQ Assay, a bias-controlled multiplex PCR. In the authors' own workflow: The number of nucleated cells in each sample was estimated by amplification of reference gene primers within the assay. To quantify the absolute abundance of each unique TCRbeta CDR3 rearrangement, sequence reads were collapsed and filtered. For each sample, productive Simpson clonality was calculated as the square root of Simpson's diversity index across productive rearrangements. The source is immuneACCESS, and TCRdb retained only in-frame sequences with V and J called. Part of the clones is not carried over; for the studies checked, unresolved V genes explain less than half of this, and the remainder is unexplained. The D gene and trimming were derived from the DNA, and the V and J assignments and clone size from that table. Across this sample there are roughly 380,000 clones, with 89% seen only once. The ten most abundant clones make up roughly 1.4% of the sample.

The material sequenced was peripheral blood. This receptor was identified in a woman between 40 and 50 years old with COVID-19, enrolled during active disease. Rearrangement joined TRBV18 to TRBJ2-7, with the D gene not confidently named. The CDR3 is CASSPSSVYEQYF. In nucleotides, the sequence is TGTGCCAGCTCACCATCATCGGTCTACGAGCAGTACTTC.